This TCR beta chain emerged from a study of blood T cell repertoires in COVID-19. The overall study: Samples came from the United States, Italy and Spain, spanning acute and convalescent COVID-19.

Assay: immunoSEQ multiplex PCR; the TCRdb copy retains only in-frame clones and omits some. Of some 120,000 clones listed, about four fifths were seen once; the top ten hold over 15%. The CDR3 totals 15 residues. Trimming cost V 4 bases and J 3 bases; bases outside gene matches: 7. The germline gives CDR1 KGHSH, CDR2 LQKENI. This clone was detected only a few times. This TCR derives from a woman aged 50 to 65 with acute or convalescent COVID-19. Sequences were obtained from peripheral blood. The chain employs TRBV18 and TRBJ1-1; 8 bases align to TRBD1. CDR3: CASSRNSGGDTEAFF. The CDR3, as DNA: TGTGCCAGCTCACGAAACTCAGGGGGCGACACTGAAGCTTTCTTT.